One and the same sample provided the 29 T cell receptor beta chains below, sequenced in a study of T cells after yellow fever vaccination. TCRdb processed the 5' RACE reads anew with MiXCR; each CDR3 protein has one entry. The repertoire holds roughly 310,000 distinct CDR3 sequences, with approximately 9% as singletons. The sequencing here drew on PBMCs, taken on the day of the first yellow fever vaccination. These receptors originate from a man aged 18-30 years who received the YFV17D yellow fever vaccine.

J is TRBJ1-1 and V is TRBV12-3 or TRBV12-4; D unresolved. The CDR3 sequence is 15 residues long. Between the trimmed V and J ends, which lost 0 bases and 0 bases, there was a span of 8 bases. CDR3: CASSLAPALNTEAFF. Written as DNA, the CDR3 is TGTGCCAGCAGTTTAGCCCCGGCTCTGAACACTGAAGCTTTCTTT.

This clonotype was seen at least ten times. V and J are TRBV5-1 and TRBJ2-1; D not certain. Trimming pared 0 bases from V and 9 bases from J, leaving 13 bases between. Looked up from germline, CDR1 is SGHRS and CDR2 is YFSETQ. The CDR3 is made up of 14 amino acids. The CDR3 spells CASSLVVLPGEQFF. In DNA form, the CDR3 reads TGCGCCAGCAGCTTGGTCGTGTTACCCGGTGAGCAGTTCTTC.

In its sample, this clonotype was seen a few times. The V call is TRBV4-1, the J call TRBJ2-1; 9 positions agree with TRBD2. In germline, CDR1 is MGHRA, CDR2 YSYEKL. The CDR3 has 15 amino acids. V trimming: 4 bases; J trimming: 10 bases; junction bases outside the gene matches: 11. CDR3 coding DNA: TGCGCCAGCAGCCTACTAGCGGGCATTTCGGGGGAGCAGTTCTTC. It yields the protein CASSLLAGISGEQFF.

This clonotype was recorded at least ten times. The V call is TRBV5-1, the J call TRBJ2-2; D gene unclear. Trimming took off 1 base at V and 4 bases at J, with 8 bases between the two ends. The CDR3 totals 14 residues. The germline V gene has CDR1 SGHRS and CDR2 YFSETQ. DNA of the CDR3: TGCGCCAGCAGCTTGTATAGTCTCACCGGGGAGCTGTTTTTT. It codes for CASSLYSLTGELFF.

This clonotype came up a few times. DNA of the CDR3: TGTGCCAGCAGCTTGGGAGGGGATGGTCGTGGGACCCAGTACTTC. Its protein product is CASSLGGDGRGTQYF. The chain joins TRBV5-4 to TRBJ2-5; tentatively, D is TRBD1 or TRBD2 (5 bases each). Germline lookup yields CDR1 SGHNT and CDR2 YYREEE (reference sequence). The CDR3 runs 15 residues. V was shortened by 0 bases and J by 7 bases, with 16 bases between the two germline ends.

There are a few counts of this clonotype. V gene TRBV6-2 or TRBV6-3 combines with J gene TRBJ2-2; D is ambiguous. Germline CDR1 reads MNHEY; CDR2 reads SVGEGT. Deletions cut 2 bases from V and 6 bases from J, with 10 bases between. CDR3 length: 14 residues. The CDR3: CASSYVTQAGELFF. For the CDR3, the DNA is TGTGCCAGCAGTTACGTGACCCAAGCCGGGGAGCTGTTTTTT.

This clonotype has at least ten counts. CDR3 amino acids: CASSYRSTDTQYF. CDR3 nucleotides: TGTGCCAGCAGTTACAGGAGCACAGATACGCAGTATTTT. This rearrangement joins TRBV6-2 or TRBV6-3 to TRBJ2-3; D is uncertain. The germline V and J ends were trimmed by 2 bases and 0 bases, with 3 bases remaining between them. This CDR3 spans 13 amino acids. From germline, CDR1 is MNHEY and CDR2 SVGEGT.

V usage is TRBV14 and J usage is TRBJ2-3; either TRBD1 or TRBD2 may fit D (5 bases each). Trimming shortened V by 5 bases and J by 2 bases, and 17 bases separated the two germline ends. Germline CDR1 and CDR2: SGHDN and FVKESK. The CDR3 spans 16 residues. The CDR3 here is CASSKGVGELTDTQYF. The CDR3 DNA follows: TGTGCCAGCAGCAAGGGCGTGGGGGAACTCACAGATACGCAGTATTTT.

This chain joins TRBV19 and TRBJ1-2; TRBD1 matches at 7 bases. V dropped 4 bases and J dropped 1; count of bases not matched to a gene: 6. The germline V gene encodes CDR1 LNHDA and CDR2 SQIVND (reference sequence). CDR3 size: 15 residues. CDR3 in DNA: TGTGCCAGTAGTACCCCGGGACAGTTTAACTATGGCTACACCTTC. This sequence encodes CASSTPGQFNYGYTF.

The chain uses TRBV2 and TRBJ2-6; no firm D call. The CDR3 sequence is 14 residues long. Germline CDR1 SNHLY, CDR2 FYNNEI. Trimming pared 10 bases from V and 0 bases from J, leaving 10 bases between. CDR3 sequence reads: CATTAFSGANVLTF. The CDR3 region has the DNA TGTGCCACCACAGCCTTCTCTGGGGCCAACGTCCTGACTTTC. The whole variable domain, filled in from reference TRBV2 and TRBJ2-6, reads EPEVTQTPSHQVTQMGQEVILRCVPISNHLYFYWYRQILGQKVEFLVSFYNNEISEKSEIFDDQFSVERPDGSNFTLKIRSTKLEDSAMYFCATTAFSGANVLTFGAGSRLTVL.

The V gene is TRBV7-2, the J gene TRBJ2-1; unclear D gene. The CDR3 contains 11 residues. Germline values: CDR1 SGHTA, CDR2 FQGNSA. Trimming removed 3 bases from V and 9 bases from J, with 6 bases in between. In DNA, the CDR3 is TGTGCCAGCAGCTTCTGGGGTGAGCAGTTCTTC. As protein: CASSFWGEQFF.

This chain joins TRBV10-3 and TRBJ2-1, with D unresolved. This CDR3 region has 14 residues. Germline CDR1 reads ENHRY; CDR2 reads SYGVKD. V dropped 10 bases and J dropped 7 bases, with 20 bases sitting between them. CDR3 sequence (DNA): TGTGCCACCAGCCAAATGGGATTGCTGAATGAGCAGTTCTTC. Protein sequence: CATSQMGLLNEQFF.

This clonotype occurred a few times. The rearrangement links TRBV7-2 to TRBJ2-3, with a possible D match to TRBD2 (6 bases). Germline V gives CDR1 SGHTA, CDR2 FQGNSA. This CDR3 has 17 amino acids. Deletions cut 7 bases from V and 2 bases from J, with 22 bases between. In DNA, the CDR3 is TGTGCCAGCATTCCCAGGGCGAGCGGGCGGGACACAGATACGCAGTATTTT. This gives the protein CASIPRASGRDTDTQYF.

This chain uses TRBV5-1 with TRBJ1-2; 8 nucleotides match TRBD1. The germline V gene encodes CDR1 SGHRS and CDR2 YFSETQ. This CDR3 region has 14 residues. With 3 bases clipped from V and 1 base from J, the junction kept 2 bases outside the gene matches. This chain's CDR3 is CASSSQGGNYGYTF. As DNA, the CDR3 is TGCGCCAGCAGCTCACAGGGGGGTAACTATGGCTACACCTTC.

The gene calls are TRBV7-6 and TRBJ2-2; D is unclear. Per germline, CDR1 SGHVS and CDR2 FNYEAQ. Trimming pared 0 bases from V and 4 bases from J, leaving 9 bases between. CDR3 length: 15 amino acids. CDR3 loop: CASSLAAQFTGELFF. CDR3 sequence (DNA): TGTGCCAGCAGCTTAGCTGCACAGTTCACCGGGGAGCTGTTTTTT.

The DNA of the CDR3 is TGTGCCAGCAGCTTTACTAGCGGGGGGGGTGGTGAGCAGTTCTTC. Translated: CASSFTSGGGGEQFF. The V call is TRBV5-4, the J call TRBJ2-1; 13 bases line up with TRBD2. Per the germline V gene, CDR1 is SGHNT and CDR2 is YYREEE (reference sequence). Losses at the gene ends were 2 bases for V and 9 bases for J; bases not matched to a gene: 5. There are 15 residues in the CDR3.

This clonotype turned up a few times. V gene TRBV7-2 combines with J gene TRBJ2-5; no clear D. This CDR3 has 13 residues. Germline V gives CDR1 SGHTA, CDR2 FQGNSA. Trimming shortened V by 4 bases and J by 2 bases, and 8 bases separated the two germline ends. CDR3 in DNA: TGTGCCAGCAGCTCCAATCTTCAAGAGACCCAGTACTTC. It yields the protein CASSSNLQETQYF.

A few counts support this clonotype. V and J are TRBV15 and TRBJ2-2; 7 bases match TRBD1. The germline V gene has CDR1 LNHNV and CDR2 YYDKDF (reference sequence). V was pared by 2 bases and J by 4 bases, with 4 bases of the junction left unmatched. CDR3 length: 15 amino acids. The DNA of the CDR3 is TGTGCCACCAGCAGAAGACAGGGAAGCACCGGGGAGCTGTTTTTT. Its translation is CATSRRQGSTGELFF.

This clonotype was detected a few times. CDR3 nucleotide sequence: TGCGCCAGCAGCCCGGGCAGGGAAGATACGCAGTATTTT. This encodes CASSPGREDTQYF. The rearrangement joins TRBV4-1 to TRBJ2-3; maybe TRBD1 (5 bases). The length of the CDR3 is 13 residues. Germline V gives CDR1 MGHRA, CDR2 YSYEKL. V was shortened by 4 bases and J by 5 bases, with 10 bases between the two germline ends.

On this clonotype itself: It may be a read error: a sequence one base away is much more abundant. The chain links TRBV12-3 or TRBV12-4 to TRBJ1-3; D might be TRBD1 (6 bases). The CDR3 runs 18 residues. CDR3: CACSLAPGGAVSGNTIYF. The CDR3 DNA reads TGTGCCTGCAGTTTAGCGCCTGGGGGCGCGGTTTCTGGAAACACCATATATTTT.

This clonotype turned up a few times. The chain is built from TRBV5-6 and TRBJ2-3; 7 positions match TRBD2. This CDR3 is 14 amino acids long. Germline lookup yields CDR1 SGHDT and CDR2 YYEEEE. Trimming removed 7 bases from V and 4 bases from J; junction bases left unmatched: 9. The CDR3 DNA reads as TGTGCCAGCTGTGCGGGGACTATATCAGATACGCAGTATTTT. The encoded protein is CASCAGTISDTQYF.

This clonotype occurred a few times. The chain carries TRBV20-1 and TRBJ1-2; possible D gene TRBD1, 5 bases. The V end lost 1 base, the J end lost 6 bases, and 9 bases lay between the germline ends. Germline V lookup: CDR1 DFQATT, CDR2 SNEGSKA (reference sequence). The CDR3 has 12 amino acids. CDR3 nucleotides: TGCAGTGCTAGAGTCGGAGGGGATGGCTACACCTTC. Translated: CSARVGGDGYTF.

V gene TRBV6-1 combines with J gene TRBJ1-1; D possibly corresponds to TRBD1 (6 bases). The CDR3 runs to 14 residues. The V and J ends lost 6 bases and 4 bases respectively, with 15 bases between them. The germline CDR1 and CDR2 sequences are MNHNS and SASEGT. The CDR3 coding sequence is TGTGCCAGCAGGAAAACAGGGTTAGGCACTGAAGCTTTCTTT. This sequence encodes CASRKTGLGTEAFF.

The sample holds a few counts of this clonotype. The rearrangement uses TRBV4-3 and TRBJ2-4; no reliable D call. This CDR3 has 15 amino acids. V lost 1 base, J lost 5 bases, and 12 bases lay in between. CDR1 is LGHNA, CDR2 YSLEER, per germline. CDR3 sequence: CASSQAEGIENIQYF. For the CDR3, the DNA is TGCGCCAGCAGCCAAGCGGAAGGCATAGAAAACATTCAGTACTTC.

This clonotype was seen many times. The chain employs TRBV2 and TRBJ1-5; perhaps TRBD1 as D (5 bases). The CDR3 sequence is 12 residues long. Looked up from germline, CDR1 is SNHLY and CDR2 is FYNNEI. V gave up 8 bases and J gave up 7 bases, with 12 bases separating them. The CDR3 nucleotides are TGTGCCAGCTCCAGGGTAACCCAGCCCCAGCATTTT. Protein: CASSRVTQPQHF.

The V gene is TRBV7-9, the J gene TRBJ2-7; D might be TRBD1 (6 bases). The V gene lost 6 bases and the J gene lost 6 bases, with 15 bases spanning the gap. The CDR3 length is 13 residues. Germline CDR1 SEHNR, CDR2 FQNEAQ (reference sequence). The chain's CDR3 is CASSPGTPFEQYF. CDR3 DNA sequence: TGTGCCAGCAGTCCCGGGACACCTTTCGAGCAGTACTTC.

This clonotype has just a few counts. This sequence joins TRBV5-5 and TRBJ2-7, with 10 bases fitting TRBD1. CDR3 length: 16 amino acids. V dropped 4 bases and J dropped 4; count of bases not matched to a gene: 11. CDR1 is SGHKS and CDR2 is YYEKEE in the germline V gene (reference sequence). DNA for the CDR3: TGTGCCAGCAGCGTGGCCCGGGACAGGGGAATATACGAGCAGTACGTC. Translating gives CASSVARDRGIYEQYV.

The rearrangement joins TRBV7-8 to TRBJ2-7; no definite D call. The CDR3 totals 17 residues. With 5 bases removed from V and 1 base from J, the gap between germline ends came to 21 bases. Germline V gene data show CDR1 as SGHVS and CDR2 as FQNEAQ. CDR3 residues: CASSPPMFDTYSYEQYF. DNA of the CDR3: TGTGCCAGCAGCCCGCCGATGTTTGACACCTATTCCTACGAGCAGTACTTC.

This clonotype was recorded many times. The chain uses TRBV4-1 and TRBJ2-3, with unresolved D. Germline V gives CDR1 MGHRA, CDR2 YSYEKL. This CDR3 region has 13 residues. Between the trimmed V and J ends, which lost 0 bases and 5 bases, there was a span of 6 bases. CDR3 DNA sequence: TGCGCCAGCAGCCAAGATCTCGGAGATACGCAGTATTTT. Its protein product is CASSQDLGDTQYF.